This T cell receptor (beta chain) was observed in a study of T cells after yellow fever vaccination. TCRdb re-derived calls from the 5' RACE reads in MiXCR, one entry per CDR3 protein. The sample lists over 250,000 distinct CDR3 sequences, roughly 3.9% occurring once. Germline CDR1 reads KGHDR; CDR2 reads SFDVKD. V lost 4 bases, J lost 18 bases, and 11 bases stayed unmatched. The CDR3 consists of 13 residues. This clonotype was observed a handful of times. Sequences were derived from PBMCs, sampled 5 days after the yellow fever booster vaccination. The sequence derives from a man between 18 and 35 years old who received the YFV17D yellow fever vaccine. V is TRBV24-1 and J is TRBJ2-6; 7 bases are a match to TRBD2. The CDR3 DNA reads TGTGCCACCAGTGACCTTTCGAACCGGGGGGAGACTTTC. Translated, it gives CATSDLSNRGETF.